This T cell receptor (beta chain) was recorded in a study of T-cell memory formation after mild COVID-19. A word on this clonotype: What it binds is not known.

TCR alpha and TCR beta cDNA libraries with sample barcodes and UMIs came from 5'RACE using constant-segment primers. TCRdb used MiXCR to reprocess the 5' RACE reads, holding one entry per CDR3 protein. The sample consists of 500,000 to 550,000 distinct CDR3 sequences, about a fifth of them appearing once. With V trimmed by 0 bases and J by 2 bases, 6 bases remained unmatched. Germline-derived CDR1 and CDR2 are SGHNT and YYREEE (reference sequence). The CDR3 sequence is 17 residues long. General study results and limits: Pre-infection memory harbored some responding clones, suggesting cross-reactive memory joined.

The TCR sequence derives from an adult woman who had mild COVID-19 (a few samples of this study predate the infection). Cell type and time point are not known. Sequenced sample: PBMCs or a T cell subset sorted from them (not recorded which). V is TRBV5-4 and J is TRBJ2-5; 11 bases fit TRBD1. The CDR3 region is CASSLVLGTGGQETQYF. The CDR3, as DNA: TGTGCCAGCAGCTTGGTACTGGGGACAGGGGGACAAGAGACCCAGTACTTC.